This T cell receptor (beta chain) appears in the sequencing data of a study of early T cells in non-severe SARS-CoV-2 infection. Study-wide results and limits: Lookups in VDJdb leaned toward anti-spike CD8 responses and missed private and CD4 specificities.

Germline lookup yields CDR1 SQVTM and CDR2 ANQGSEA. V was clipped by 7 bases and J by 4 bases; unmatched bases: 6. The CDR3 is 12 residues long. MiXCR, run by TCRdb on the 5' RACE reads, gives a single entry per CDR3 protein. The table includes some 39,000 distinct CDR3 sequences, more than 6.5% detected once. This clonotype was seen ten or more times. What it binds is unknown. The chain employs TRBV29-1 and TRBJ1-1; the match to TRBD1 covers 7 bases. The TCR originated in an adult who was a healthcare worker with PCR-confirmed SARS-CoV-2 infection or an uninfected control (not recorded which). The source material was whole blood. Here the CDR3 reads CSADRRGTEAFF. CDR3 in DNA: TGCAGCGCGGACAGGCGGGGCACTGAAGCTTTCTTT.